The entry that follows covers one T cell receptor (beta chain) sequence. The sample comes from a study of blood T cell repertoires in COVID-19. For the study at large: In each case, the material was cDNA or gDNA derived from T cells, B-cell-depleted T cells, or PBMCs.

Germline V gene data show CDR1 as KGHSH and CDR2 as LQKENI. The CDR3 loop spans 17 amino acids. Trimming removed 4 bases from V and 7 bases from J; junction bases left unmatched: 12. Clones were read by immunoSEQ multiplex PCR, and TCRdb kept only the in-frame ones, dropping some. Here the sample spans fewer than 110,000 clones, approximately 84% being singletons. The chain carries TRBV18 and TRBJ2-5, with 13 bases aligning to TRBD2. This receptor was obtained from a human donor in a cohort sampled during active or convalescent COVID-19. Sequencing was done on a sample of peripheral blood. Here the CDR3 DNA reads TGTGCCAGCTCACTTACTCCGACTAGCGGGGGGCTCCGGACCCAGTACTTC. Its translation is CASSLTPTSGGLRTQYF.